Given below is one TCR beta chain in context. Original processing methods: Nucleated cell number was recorded as an estimate derived from reference gene primer amplification. Sequencing used immunoSEQ multiplex PCR; TCRdb keeps in-frame clones, though not all of them. The V and J calls and clone size are taken from that table; D and trimming were inferred from the DNA. The sample contains some 170,000 clones, about four fifths of which appear only once. The sample comes from a study of blood T cell repertoires in COVID-19. At the level of the study: Both acute and convalescent COVID-19 samples were obtained from the United States, Italy and Spain. T cells, B-cell-depleted T cells, or PBMCs provided the cDNA or gDNA that served as material.

The CDR3 spans 15 residues. With 5 bases clipped from V and 9 bases from J, the junction kept 7 bases outside the gene matches. Germline values: CDR1 LNHDA, CDR2 SQIVND (reference sequence). Sample: peripheral blood. The sequence came from a woman in her 70s with acute or convalescent COVID-19. V and J are TRBV19 and TRBJ1-6; 10 bases fit TRBD1. For the CDR3, the DNA is TGTGCCAGTAGTCCGGGACAGGGGCTGGGTTCACCCCTCCACTTT. Amino acids: CASSPGQGLGSPLHF.